The 4 T cell receptor beta chains reported below all come from one sample, sequenced in a study of Ad26.COV2.S vaccination and SARS-CoV-2 variants. Treatment specified: roughly 20 received Ad26.COV2.S at low or high dose, single or two shots; roughly 5 received placebo; per-sample allocation not given. Specimens were obtained on day 63 following the first vaccine or placebo injection. This table comes from immunoSEQ multiplex PCR, and its TCRdb copy is limited to in-frame clones, with some not included. The sample lists about 440,000 clones, around 88% occurring once. The sequenced sample was peripheral blood, obtained in a trial of Ad26.COV2.S vaccine versus placebo. Every receptor here comes from a person aged 18-60 years who received the Ad26.COV2.S COVID-19 vaccine or a placebo.

This clone was recorded many times. The genes are TRBV19 and TRBJ1-1; weak D call: TRBD1 (6 bases). The CDR3 covers 13 residues. Trimming cost V 3 bases and J 6 bases, with 11 bases left between them. From germline, CDR1 is LNHDA and CDR2 SQIVND (reference sequence). CDR3 sequence: CASSIRRQAEAFF. DNA of the CDR3: TGTGCCAGTAGTATCCGGCGACAGGCTGAAGCTTTCTTT.

This CDR3 reads CASSRGQNYEQYF. CDR3 DNA sequence: TGTGCCAGCAGCCGGGGACAGAACTACGAGCAGTACTTC. The genes are TRBV7-3 and TRBJ2-7; 7 bases line up with TRBD1. The CDR3 loop spans 13 amino acids. The germline CDR1 and CDR2 sequences are SGHTA and FQGTGA. V lost 5 bases and J lost 3; bases outside the gene matches: 4.

The J gene is TRBJ1-2, the V gene TRBV6-2 or TRBV6-3, with D uncertain. Looked up from germline, CDR1 is MNHEY and CDR2 is SVGEGT. V was cut by 4 bases and J by 0 bases, with 6 bases left in between. The length of the CDR3 is 13 residues. CDR3 loop: CASSLSTNYGYTF. CDR3 coding DNA: TGTGCCAGCAGTTTGTCGACTAACTATGGCTACACCTTC.

This chain joins TRBV14 and TRBJ2-6; 9 positions agree with TRBD1. This CDR3 has 15 residues. Per the germline V gene, CDR1 is SGHDN and CDR2 is FVKESK. The ends lost 6 bases at V and 4 bases at J; junction bases unmatched: 4. The CDR3 reads CASSHRGRGANVLTF. CDR3 nucleotide sequence: TGTGCCAGCAGTCACAGGGGGCGAGGGGCCAACGTCCTGACTTTC.